Shown below are 17 T cell receptor beta chains from a single sample sequenced in a study of molecular identifiers for immune sequencing clone quantification. TCRdb passed the PCR reads through MiXCR, listing each CDR3 protein once. The sample consists of under 600,000 distinct CDR3 sequences, roughly 23% of them appearing once. The sequencing sample was made of naive CD8+ T cells from blood, with Jurkat cell RNA spiked in. As to subset: FACS-sorted CD8+CD4-CCR7+CD45RA+ naive T cells. The receptors stem from a human donor in good health. Some libraries in this study had Jurkat cell RNA spiked in.

The chain joins TRBV5-1 to TRBJ1-1; TRBD1 might be the D (5 bases). CDR3 size: 16 residues. Trimming stripped 0 bases from V and 0 bases from J, with 12 bases between. CDR1 is SGHRS, CDR2 YFSETQ, per germline. CDR3 sequence: CASSLGVGGMNTEAFF. CDR3 nucleotides: TGCGCCAGCAGCTTGGGGGTGGGGGGAATGAACACTGAAGCTTTCTTT.

The V call is TRBV29-1, the J call TRBJ1-1; 8 bases map to TRBD1. Per the germline V gene, CDR1 is SQVTM and CDR2 is ANQGSEA. The V gene end was trimmed by 7 bases and the J gene end by 8 bases; junction bases not matched to a gene: 9. This CDR3 has 12 amino acids. The CDR3: CSAATGEPEAFF. The DNA of the CDR3 is TGCAGCGCTGCGACAGGGGAGCCAGAAGCTTTCTTT.

The genes are TRBV30 and TRBJ2-2; 9 bases match TRBD1. V lost 8 bases, J lost 3 bases, and 4 bases stayed unmatched. The CDR3 totals 13 residues. CDR1 GTSNPN and CDR2 SVGIG come from the germline V gene (reference sequence). The chain's CDR3 is CATDRGDTGELFF. DNA for the CDR3: TGTGCCACCGACAGGGGGGACACCGGGGAGCTGTTTTTT. Full variable domain (rest looked up from reference TRBV30 and TRBJ2-2): SQTIHQWPATLVQPVGSPLSLECTVEGTSNPNLYWYRQAAGRGLQLLFYSVGIGQISSEVPQNLSASRPQDRQFILSSKKLLLSDSGFYLCATDRGDTGELFFGEGSRLTVL.

The table lists this clonotype with many counts. V is TRBV12-3 or TRBV12-4 and J is TRBJ2-1; 9 bases agree with TRBD2. This CDR3 contains 15 residues. V was clipped by 7 bases and J by 5 bases; unmatched bases: 9. The CDR3 nucleotides read TGTGCCAGCATTAGGACTAGCGACTTTAACAATGAGCAGTTCTTC. Amino acids: CASIRTSDFNNEQFF.

This clonotype was observed many times. The V and J genes are TRBV9 and TRBJ2-1, with D possibly being TRBD2 (5 bases). Germline loops: CDR1 SGDLS, CDR2 YYNGEE. With 3 bases removed from V and 5 bases from J, the gap between germline ends came to 12 bases. This CDR3 has 14 residues. CDR3 in amino acids: CASSAWERHNEQFF. The CDR3 DNA sequence: TGTGCCAGCAGCGCGTGGGAGCGGCACAATGAGCAGTTCTTC. Based on the CDR3 plus reference TRBV9 and TRBJ2-1, the full variable domain is DSGVTQTPKHLITATGQRVTLRCSPRSGDLSVYWYQQSLDQGLQFLIQYYNGEERAKGNILERFSAQQFPDLHSELNLSSLELGDSALYFCASSAWERHNEQFFGPGTRLTVL.

The V and J genes are TRBV11-2 and TRBJ2-1; the D call may be TRBD1 or TRBD2 (5 bases each). V was cut by 4 bases and J by 0 bases, with 10 bases left in between. Germline V gene lookup returns CDR1 SGHAT and CDR2 FQNNGV. This CDR3 contains 15 residues. The CDR3 DNA sequence: TGTGCCAGCAGCTCTGGGACCGACTCCTACAATGAGCAGTTCTTC. Residues: CASSSGTDSYNEQFF.

V is TRBV6-2 or TRBV6-3 and J is TRBJ2-3, with D possibly TRBD2 on 7 matching bases. Germline-derived CDR1 and CDR2 are MNHEY and SVGEGT. This CDR3 spans 16 amino acids. Trimming left V 8 bases short and J 0 bases short, with 18 bases between. CDR3 amino acids: CASGNEGGWSTDTQYF. The CDR3 bases are TGTGCCAGCGGAAACGAGGGGGGGTGGAGCACAGATACGCAGTATTTT.

In this sample, this clonotype turned up a few times. The conserved closing phenylalanine or tryptophan is absent in this CDR3, likely reflecting a read error. V gene TRBV4-3 combines with J gene TRBJ2-3; 7 positions match TRBD2. From germline, CDR1 is LGHNA and CDR2 YSLEER. The CDR3 is 14 residues long. Unmatched junction bases numbered 8, after V lost 5 bases and J lost 6 bases. CDR3 sequence: CASSSQRDWDTQYL. For the CDR3, the DNA is TGCGCCAGCAGCTCGCAGCGGGATTGGGATACGCAGTATCTT.

The V gene is TRBV6-5, the J gene TRBJ2-5; D possibly corresponds to TRBD2 (6 bases). Germline V gene sequence: CDR1 MNHEY, CDR2 SVGAGI. Trimming shortened V by 1 base and J by 2 bases, and 14 bases separated the two germline ends. This CDR3 has 16 residues. The CDR3 protein is CASSYYGGEAQETQYF. Here the CDR3 DNA reads TGTGCCAGCAGTTACTATGGCGGGGAGGCACAAGAGACCCAGTACTTC.

This clonotype has just a few counts. A much larger clone is a single base away; this may be a read error. V gene TRBV12-3 or TRBV12-4 combines with J gene TRBJ1-4; the D is unclear. This CDR3 region has 15 residues. V was cut by 4 bases and J by 7 bases, with 16 bases left in between. Here the CDR3 reads CASSSRADQVEKLFF. The CDR3, as DNA: TGTGCCAGCAGTTCTAGGGCAGACCAGGTTGAAAAACTGTTTTTT.

About this clonotype: A read error may be the cause here, since a much bigger clone is one base away. The chain links TRBV7-9 to TRBJ2-3; D could derive from TRBD1 or TRBD2 (5 bases each). The CDR3 spans 15 residues. V lost 8 bases to trimming and J lost 2 bases, with 17 bases between them. Germline loops: CDR1 SEHNR, CDR2 FQNEAQ (reference sequence). In DNA form, the CDR3 reads TGTGCCAGCGACCCCCGAGGGGAGCTCACAGATACGCAGTATTTT. This codes for CASDPRGELTDTQYF.

This clonotype was seen ten or more times. Written as DNA, the CDR3 is TGTGCCAGCAGCTTAGAGACAGGCGGTCCGTTCGCTGAAGCTTTCTTT. Its translation: CASSLETGGPFAEAFF. V gene TRBV7-9 combines with J gene TRBJ1-1; D perhaps matches TRBD1 (6 bases). V gave up 1 base and J gave up 6 bases, with 18 bases separating them. The CDR3 sequence is 16 residues long. The germline V gene has CDR1 SEHNR and CDR2 FQNEAQ (reference sequence).

As for this clonotype: Given a much more abundant clone one base away, this may be a read error. This chain links TRBV6-5 with TRBJ2-7; TRBD1 agrees at 8 bases. Losses at the gene ends were 7 bases for V and 6 bases for J; bases not matched to a gene: 11. This CDR3 comprises 14 residues. The germline CDR1 and CDR2 sequences are MNHEY and SVGAGI. CDR3: CASTKTGAGGEQYF. CDR3 DNA: TGTGCCAGCACAAAGACAGGGGCCGGGGGCGAGCAGTACTTC.

A remark on this clonotype: A much larger clone differs by one base, so this may be a read error. The V gene is TRBV12-3 or TRBV12-4, the J gene TRBJ1-1; 10 bases map to TRBD1. V trimming: 1 base; J trimming: 3 bases; junction bases outside the gene matches: 11. This CDR3 comprises 18 residues. CDR3 protein: CASSLEPGTGDPHTEAFF. The CDR3 DNA sequence: TGTGCCAGCAGTTTAGAGCCCGGGACAGGGGATCCACACACTGAAGCTTTCTTT.

CDR3 in amino acids: CASSLGDDGIQYF. CDR3 DNA sequence: TGTGCCAGCAGCTTAGGGGACGACGGCATTCAGTACTTC. The chain has TRBV13 and TRBJ2-4; unclear D gene. This CDR3 comprises 13 residues. The germline gives CDR1 PRHDT, CDR2 FYEKMQ (reference sequence). Trimming pared 0 bases from V and 9 bases from J, leaving 9 bases between.

This clonotype was seen at least ten times. This chain uses TRBV28 with TRBJ2-5; D not resolved. Germline V gene lookup returns CDR1 MDHEN and CDR2 SYDVKM. This CDR3 comprises 14 residues. Between the trimmed V and J ends, which lost 2 bases and 0 bases, there was a span of 7 bases. As DNA, the CDR3 is TGTGCCAGCAGTTTAAGCCTAAACCAAGAGACCCAGTACTTC. Protein: CASSLSLNQETQYF.

The chain uses TRBV7-9 and TRBJ1-2; 8 bases are shared with TRBD1. From germline, CDR1 is SEHNR and CDR2 FQNEAQ (reference sequence). The V segment lost 5 bases and the J segment 4 bases; nucleotides outside the gene matches: 18. The CDR3 runs 18 residues. CDR3 DNA sequence: TGTGCCAGCAGCCTCACCGGACAGGGAGGGCCACCCTTCTATGGCTACACCTTC. Translated: CASSLTGQGGPPFYGYTF.